The 27 T cell receptor beta chains reported below all come from one sample, sequenced in a study of cytotoxic CD8 clonotypes in ibrutinib-treated CLL. Generated by immunoSEQ multiplex PCR, the TCRdb table keeps only in-frame clones and is missing some. The repertoire includes roughly 97,000 clones, approximately 78% of them detected once, and 25% to 40% sits in the top ten. The source material was PBMCs, sampled after 12 months of ibrutinib treatment. These receptors all stem from a human donor with chronic lymphocytic leukemia.

This clone was counted once. The rearrangement uses TRBV6-1 and TRBJ2-5; TRBD1 might be the D (6 bases). Germline V CDR1 and CDR2: MNHNS, SASEGT. The CDR3 length is 13 residues. Trimming left V 8 bases short and J 0 bases short, with 10 bases between. This chain's CDR3 is CASSGTHQETQYF. As DNA, the CDR3 is TGTGCCAGCTCCGGGACACACCAAGAGACCCAGTACTTC.

This clone has more than one count but fewer than ten. The sample has other DNA sequences that encode this CDR3 too. The V and J genes are TRBV25-1 and TRBJ1-1; D not resolved. Trimming pared 6 bases from V and 3 bases from J, leaving 5 bases between. Germline-derived CDR1 and CDR2 are MGHDK and SYGVNS. The CDR3 covers 11 residues. CDR3 amino acids: CASREDTEAFF. The CDR3, as DNA: TGTGCCAGCAGGGAGGACACTGAAGCTTTCTTT.

The sample holds one count of this clone. This sequence joins TRBV6-1 and TRBJ1-1; a weak D match, TRBD1 (5 bases). Germline V lookup: CDR1 MNHNS, CDR2 SASEGT. The length of the CDR3 is 14 residues. Trimming removed 7 bases from V and 0 bases from J, with 12 bases in between. The CDR3 region is CASTRGSLNTEAFF. The DNA for the CDR3 is TGTGCCAGCACTAGGGGCAGCTTGAACACTGAAGCTTTCTTT.

The chain combines TRBV7-2 with TRBJ2-5; 11 bases match TRBD1. This CDR3 comprises 15 residues. CDR1 is SGHTA and CDR2 is FQGNSA in the germline V gene. The V gene end was trimmed by 4 bases and the J gene end by 4 bases; junction bases not matched to a gene: 5. The CDR3 DNA sequence: TGTGCCAGCAGCTACACCGGGACAGGGGGAGAGACCCAGTACTTC. It encodes CASSYTGTGGETQYF. Supplemented by reference TRBV7-2 and TRBJ2-5, the full variable domain reads GAGVSQSPSNKVTEKGKDVELRCDPISGHTALYWYRQSLGQGLEFLIYFQGNSAPDKSGLPSDRFSAERTGGSVSTLTIQRTQQEDSAVYLCASSYTGTGGETQYFGPGTRLLVL.

The chain has TRBV2 and TRBJ2-7, with D unresolved. Trimming shortened V by 4 bases and J by 1 base, and 5 bases separated the two germline ends. In germline, CDR1 is SNHLY, CDR2 FYNNEI. The CDR3 covers 12 residues. Written as DNA, the CDR3 is TGTGCCAGCAGTGGCGATTCCTACGAGCAGTACTTC. This encodes CASSGDSYEQYF.

CDR3 in amino acids: CASSLVGTSGRNRNEQFF. Here the CDR3 DNA reads TGTGCCAGCAGCTTAGTAGGCACTAGCGGTCGGAATCGGAATGAGCAGTTCTTC. This chain connects TRBV7-9 to TRBJ2-1; 8 bases are a match to TRBD2. The germline V gene has CDR1 SEHNR and CDR2 FQNEAQ (reference sequence). Trimming at V came to 1 base and at J to 7 bases, leaving 15 bases not matched to a gene. The CDR3 sequence is 18 residues long.

V usage is TRBV14 and J usage is TRBJ2-7; D not resolved. Germline V gene data show CDR1 as SGHDN and CDR2 as FVKESK. Trimming stripped 4 bases from V and 7 bases from J, with 20 bases between. CDR3 length: 15 residues. The CDR3 region has the DNA TGTGCCAGCAGCCCACAGATTACCCTTCGTGGGGAGCAGTACTTC. The encoded protein is CASSPQITLRGEQYF.

This chain links TRBV7-2 with TRBJ2-1, with a tentative D call TRBD2 (6 bases). Germline CDR1 and CDR2: SGHTA and FQGNSA. Trimming took off 5 bases at V and 3 bases at J, with 17 bases between the two ends. The CDR3 extends over 16 amino acids. The CDR3 sequence: CASSKRPGTGYNEQFF. CDR3 in DNA: TGTGCCAGCAGCAAAAGACCCGGGACTGGCTACAATGAGCAGTTCTTC.

The chain combines TRBV5-1 with TRBJ2-3, with D possibly being TRBD1 (5 bases). V was trimmed by 4 bases and J by 6 bases, leaving 12 bases between them. Germline V gene lookup returns CDR1 SGHRS and CDR2 YFSETQ. The CDR3 runs to 13 residues. CDR3 sequence reads: CASSLTARDTQYF. CDR3 coding DNA: TGCGCCAGCAGCCTGACAGCCAGGGATACGCAGTATTTT.

The sample holds a few counts of this clone. J is TRBJ2-5 and V is TRBV11-3; TRBD1 or TRBD2 may be the D gene (5 bases each). Germline V gives CDR1 SGHNT, CDR2 YENEEA. The CDR3 is 15 amino acids. The V gene lost 0 bases and the J gene lost 5 bases, with 13 bases spanning the gap. CDR3 DNA sequence: TGTGCCAGCAGCTTAGAGATAGTGGGACGGGAGACCCAGTACTTC. Translated: CASSLEIVGRETQYF.

The chain is built from TRBV7-3 and TRBJ2-7; 8 bases map to TRBD2. J was trimmed by 7 bases and V by 5 bases; bases with no gene match: 7. The CDR3 runs 13 residues. In germline, CDR1 is SGHTA, CDR2 FQGTGA. Here the CDR3 DNA reads TGTGCCAGCAGCCCGATCAGCGGGGGTGAGCAGTACTTC. Protein product: CASSPISGGEQYF. Full variable domain (rest looked up from reference TRBV7-3 and TRBJ2-7): GAGVSQTPSNKVTEKGKYVELRCDPISGHTALYWYRQSLGQGPEFLIYFQGTGAADDSGLPNDRFFAVRPEGSVSTLKIQRTERGDSAVYLCASSPISGGEQYFGPGTRLTVT.

J is TRBJ1-1 and V is TRBV11-3, with 10 bases matching TRBD1. V lost 6 bases to trimming and J lost 4 bases; unmatched junction nucleotides: 8. The CDR3 extends over 15 amino acids. Germline CDR1 is SGHNT and CDR2 is YENEEA. The CDR3, as DNA: TGTGCCAGCAGAGGGGACAGGGGCAGGGGCACTGAAGCTTTCTTT. Its protein product is CASRGDRGRGTEAFF.

This chain links TRBV15 with TRBJ2-3; D remains unclear. Germline lookup yields CDR1 LNHNV and CDR2 YYDKDF (reference sequence). The CDR3 is 12 residues long. Trimming cost V 4 bases and J 3 bases, with 5 bases left between them. The CDR3 protein is CATSKSTDTQYF. The CDR3, as DNA: TGTGCCACCAGCAAAAGTACAGATACGCAGTATTTT.

V is TRBV7-3 and J is TRBJ2-3; D possibly matches TRBD1 or TRBD2 (5 bases each). V was shortened by 5 bases and J by 4 bases, with 10 bases between the two germline ends. The CDR3 is 13 residues long. Germline V gives CDR1 SGHTA, CDR2 FQGTGA. The CDR3 region has the DNA TGTGCCAGCAGCCCAGGGACGGCAGATACGCAGTATTTT. It yields the protein CASSPGTADTQYF. The entire variable domain, with the rest obtained from reference TRBV7-3 and TRBJ2-3, is as follows: GAGVSQTPSNKVTEKGKYVELRCDPISGHTALYWYRQSLGQGPEFLIYFQGTGAADDSGLPNDRFFAVRPEGSVSTLKIQRTERGDSAVYLCASSPGTADTQYFGPGTRLTVL.

This clone was seen only a few times. The chain joins TRBV7-9 to TRBJ2-7; D is uncertain. Trimming pared 4 bases from V and 1 base from J, leaving 11 bases between. Germline CDR1 SEHNR, CDR2 FQNEAQ (reference sequence). The CDR3 runs 14 residues. The DNA for the CDR3 is TGTGCCAGCAGCTCGTCACAGATATCCTACGAGCAGTACTTC. Protein product: CASSSSQISYEQYF.

This clone has more than one count but fewer than ten. One end of the junction does not line up with germline, which may come from a read error. The J gene is TRBJ1-6, the V gene TRBV5-3; D ambiguous. Being an ORF, TRBV5-3 has a function that is uncertain. This CDR3 comprises 15 residues. The CDR3, as DNA: TGTGCCAGCAGCTTGGAAAAAGGCCTCGGGTCACCCCTCCACTTT. Translating it yields CASSLEKGLGSPLHF.

This chain links TRBV12-5 with TRBJ2-6; D unresolved. V shed 1 base and J shed 0 bases, with 1 base lying between them. This CDR3 contains 14 residues. Germline V gene lookup returns CDR1 LGHNT and CDR2 FRNRAP. CDR3 in DNA: TGTGCTAGTGGTTTGGGCTCTGGGGCCAACGTCCTGACTTTC. Encoded protein: CASGLGSGANVLTF.

The chain joins TRBV30 to TRBJ1-1; unclear D gene. CDR3 size: 15 residues. Germline V gives CDR1 GTSNPN, CDR2 SVGIG (reference sequence). V lost 2 bases to trimming and J lost 1 base, with 14 bases between them. CDR3 DNA: TGTGCCTGGAGTAAGTTCTTGGGGAAGAACACTGAAGCTTTCTTT. Protein sequence: CAWSKFLGKNTEAFF.

The rearrangement links TRBV9 to TRBJ2-1; D gene unclear. Trimming removed 4 bases at V and 9 bases at J, with 11 bases between. Germline CDR1 and CDR2: SGDLS and YYNGEE. The CDR3 has 12 amino acids. In DNA, the CDR3 is TGTGCCAGCAGCCCCCCCGCCGGTGAGCAGTTCTTC. It yields the protein CASSPPAGEQFF.

As concerns this clone: The same CDR3 can be traced to other DNA sequences in this sample. This chain links TRBV5-4 with TRBJ2-7; D unclear. This CDR3 region has 13 residues. Germline assignment: CDR1 SGHNT and CDR2 YYREEE (reference sequence). Trimming stripped 1 base from V and 2 bases from J, with 7 bases between. This chain's CDR3 is CASSLYGPYEQYF. Here the CDR3 DNA reads TGTGCCAGCAGCTTGTACGGACCCTACGAGCAGTACTTC. Full variable domain (missing parts from reference TRBV5-4 and TRBJ2-7): ETGVTQSPTHLIKTRGQQVTLRCSSQSGHNTVSWYQQALGQGPQFIFQYYREEENGRGNFPPRFSGLQFPNYSSELNVNALELDDSALYLCASSLYGPYEQYFGPGTRLTVT.

J is TRBJ1-2 and V is TRBV30; D not certain. There are 12 residues in the CDR3. Germline values: CDR1 GTSNPN, CDR2 SVGIG (reference sequence). Trimming cost V 3 bases and J 8 bases, with 13 bases left between them. Here the CDR3 reads CAWRDPRRGYTF. CDR3 nucleotides: TGTGCCTGGAGGGACCCCCGGAGGGGCTACACCTTC.

The chain uses TRBV10-1 and TRBJ2-3, with 8 bases that match TRBD1. There are 14 residues in the CDR3. V lost 1 base, J lost 7 bases, and 4 bases stayed unmatched. Germline V gene lookup returns CDR1 WNHNN and CDR2 SYGVQD (reference sequence). The CDR3: CASSELQGANTQYF. The CDR3 nucleotides read TGCGCCAGCAGTGAGTTGCAGGGGGCAAATACGCAGTATTTT.

Many counts were recorded for this clone. The rearrangement joins TRBV5-4 to TRBJ1-1; no clear D gene. CDR3 size: 14 residues. The germline V gene encodes CDR1 SGHNT and CDR2 YYREEE (reference sequence). V shed 7 bases and J shed 2 bases, with 15 bases lying between them. CDR3 loop: CASPSTRLNTEAFF. The CDR3 DNA is TGTGCCAGCCCTTCCACGAGGCTAAACACTGAAGCTTTCTTT.

This sequence joins TRBV6-5 and TRBJ1-1; the D gene is possibly TRBD1 (5 bases). The V end lost 4 bases, the J end lost 0 bases, and 12 bases lay between the germline ends. Germline V gene sequence: CDR1 MNHEY, CDR2 SVGAGI. The CDR3 is 15 residues long. The CDR3 DNA is TGTGCCAGCAGTTTAACCGACAGAGTGAACACTGAAGCTTTCTTT. Translated, it gives CASSLTDRVNTEAFF.

V and J are TRBV6-1 and TRBJ2-7; TRBD1 or TRBD2 may be the D gene (6 bases each). CDR3 length: 13 amino acids. The germline V gene has CDR1 MNHNS and CDR2 SASEGT. The V end lost 9 bases, the J end lost 2 bases, and 14 bases lay between the germline ends. The CDR3: CASRRGSAYEQYF. The DNA for the CDR3 is TGTGCCAGTAGGAGGGGGTCCGCCTACGAGCAGTACTTC.

As for this clone: The same CDR3 can be traced to other DNA sequences in this sample. The CDR3, as DNA: TGTGCCAGTAGTATAGATCGACAGGGGAGGGAGACCCAGTACTTC. It specifies CASSIDRQGRETQYF. This chain links TRBV19 with TRBJ2-5; 8 bases align to TRBD1. The CDR3 is 15 amino acids. The germline V gene encodes CDR1 LNHDA and CDR2 SQIVND (reference sequence). V lost 0 bases and J lost 5; bases outside the gene matches: 5. Full variable domain (outside the CDR3, taken from reference TRBV19 and TRBJ2-5): DGGITQSPKYLFRKEGQNVTLSCEQNLNHDAMYWYRQDPGQGLRLIYYSQIVNDFQKGDIAEGYSVSREKKESFPLTVTSAQKNPTAFYLCASSIDRQGRETQYFGPGTRLLVL.

This clone has just one count. This chain uses TRBV7-8 with TRBJ2-7; perhaps D is TRBD1 or TRBD2 (6 bases each). V was trimmed by 1 base and J by 0 bases, leaving 13 bases between them. CDR1 SGHVS and CDR2 FQNEAQ come from the germline V gene. The CDR3 has 16 residues. The CDR3 reads CASSLVGGGYSYEQYF. The CDR3 nucleotides read TGTGCCAGCAGCTTAGTTGGAGGGGGGTACTCCTACGAGCAGTACTTC.